In this sample, the clone carrying this T cell receptor (beta chain) turned up once. These data come from a study of regulatory T cells in long-lasting Graves disease. Documented time point: newly diagnosed GD, antithyroid drugs for less than 3 months. TCR sequences were obtained from RNA taken from PBMCs. iRepertoire HTBI primers and Arm-PCR of CDR3 regions built TCR beta libraries. TCRdb analysed the multiplex PCR reads with MiXCR anew, one entry per CDR3 protein. This table holds around 400,000 distinct CDR3 sequences, around 16% found once. CDR1 and CDR2 from the germline V gene are LNHDA and SQIVND (reference sequence). CDR3 length equals 15 residues. The V and J ends lost 5 bases and 4 bases, in that order; junction bases with no gene match: 5. The data also belong to a second study, concerning T cells in Graves' hyperthyroidism and ophthalmopathy.

The chain recombines TRBV19 with TRBJ2-3, with 11 bases aligning to TRBD2. This sequence originates from a woman in her thirties or forties with Graves disease. Material: peripheral blood mononuclear cells (PBMCs), obtained at new diagnosis, from a patient treated with antithyroid drugs. The CDR3 loop reads CASSFGTSGADTQYF. The DNA of the CDR3 is TGTGCCAGTAGTTTCGGGACTAGCGGCGCAGATACGCAGTATTTT.